The rows below give T cell receptor beta chains drawn from one sample of a study of tumor-infiltrating lymphocytes in primary liver carcinoma. TCRdb itself ran the multiplex PCR reads through MiXCR, one entry per CDR3 protein. The sample yields approximately 73,000 distinct CDR3 sequences, 70% to 80% seen once. The specimen was liver tumor tissue from sampling region 4. Receptors originate from a woman aged 60-70 years with primary liver carcinoma and hepatitis B virus infection. Both conserved end residues are part of each CDR3. Fields, in order: V gene, D gene, J gene, clone size, CDR3 protein, CDR3 DNA. A D gene is named only where the DNA matches it firmly. Size values are once, few and many counts, or a class for expanded clones, and some rows have none.

>TRBV11-1|-|TRBJ1-1|-
CASSSLGTLNTEAFF
TGCGCCAGCAGCTCTCTTGGCACTCTGAACACTGAAGCTTTCTTT
>TRBV7-8|TRBD1|TRBJ1-1|-
CACSLSQGRTEAFF
TGTGCCTGCAGCTTATCACAGGGGAGGACTGAAGCTTTCTTT
>TRBV28|TRBD1|TRBJ2-5|-
CASSNPGGIKTQYF
TGTGCCAGCAGTAACCCAGGGGGCATAAAGACTCAGTACTTC
>TRBV10-3|TRBD2|TRBJ2-7|-
CAIRDHRRTSGNYEQYF
TGTGCCATCAGAGACCATAGGAGGACCAGCGGGAACTACGAGCAGTACTTC
>TRBV11-2|-|TRBJ2-3|-
CAGSFDRGDTQYF
TGTGCCGGCAGTTTTGATCGAGGAGATACGCAGTATTTT
>TRBV30|-|TRBJ2-2|-
CVWSSGLATGELFF
TGTGTCTGGAGTTCAGGGCTAGCGACCGGGGAGCTGTTTTTT
>TRBV6-1|TRBD2|TRBJ2-3|once
CATKAGPTDMQYF
TGTGCCACCAAAGCGGGACCCACAGACATGCAGTATTTT
>TRBV11-2|TRBD2|TRBJ2-1|medium-sized
CASSLGFLADYNEQFF
TGTGCCAGCAGCTTAGGTTTTCTAGCGGACTACAATGAGCAGTTCTTC
>TRBV29-1|-|TRBJ1-4|-
CSGQRGANEKLFF
TGCAGCGGACAGAGGGGAGCTAATGAAAAACTGTTTTTT
>TRBV29-1|TRBD2|TRBJ2-2|-
CSVGADGSGRGHGELFF
TGCAGCGTTGGGGCGGATGGTAGCGGGAGGGGTCACGGGGAGCTGTTTTTT
>TRBV5-1|TRBD2|TRBJ2-7|many
CASSARQSSGSPYEQYF
TGCGCCAGCAGCGCCCGGCAGTCTAGCGGGAGCCCCTACGAGCAGTACTTC
>TRBV30|-|TRBJ1-1|-
CAGGSPTGLNTEAFF
TGTGCCGGGGGTTCACCCACAGGGTTGAACACTGAAGCTTTCTTT
>TRBV11-1|-|TRBJ2-7|-
CASSRWTAGLREQYF
TGTGCCAGCAGTCGTTGGACAGCAGGACTACGCGAGCAGTACTTC
>TRBV5-5|-|TRBJ1-2|-
CTSTLIGISNYGYTF
TGTACCAGCACCTTGATAGGGATCAGTAACTATGGCTACACCTTC
>TRBV6-5|TRBD1|TRBJ2-6|-
CDSSLTGTGMGANVLTF
TGTGACAGCAGTCTAACCGGGACAGGGATGGGGGCCAACGTCCTGACTTTC
>TRBV28|TRBD2|TRBJ2-3|many
CASSGTSDLTDTQYF
TGTGCCAGCAGTGGGACTAGCGACCTCACAGATACGCAGTATTTT
>TRBV5-1|TRBD2|TRBJ2-1|few
CASNLWGEGYNEQFF
TGCGCCAGCAACTTGTGGGGGGAGGGCTACAATGAGCAGTTCTTC
>TRBV6-5|TRBD2|TRBJ2-1|-
CASGYSTSVRANEQFF
TGTGCCAGCGGTTACTCGACTAGCGTGAGGGCCAATGAGCAGTTCTTC
>TRBV18|-|TRBJ1-6|-
CASSPEGENSPLHF
TGTGCCAGCTCACCTGAGGGGGAGAATTCACCCCTCCACTTT
>TRBV6-6|-|TRBJ2-2|-
CASNQVRGEAVGELFF
TGTGCTAGCAACCAGGTTAGGGGCGAGGCGGTCGGGGAGCTGTTTTTT
>TRBV11-2|TRBD1|TRBJ1-4|medium-sized
CASSRHDRDRNEKLFF
TGTGCCAGCAGCCGGCATGACAGGGATAGGAATGAAAAACTGTTTTTT
>TRBV18|-|TRBJ1-1|-
CASSPPRGTSNTEAFF
TGTGCCAGCTCACCACCTCGTGGGACATCGAACACTGAAGCTTTCTTT
>TRBV10-2|-|TRBJ2-2|-
CASSEHRDTNTGELFF
TGCGCCAGCAGTGAGCACCGGGACACCAACACCGGGGAGCTGTTTTTT
>TRBV28|TRBD2|TRBJ2-1|-
CASQASGSKIERFF
TGTGCCAGCCAGGCTAGCGGGAGCAAAATTGAGCGGTTCTTC
>TRBV6-1|TRBD1|TRBJ2-7|once
CASSDVSGQVSYEQYF
TGTGCCAGCAGTGATGTATCGGGACAGGTCTCCTACGAGCAGTACTTC
>TRBV5-1|-|TRBJ1-1|-
CASSPAGATEALF
TGCGCCAGCAGCCCTGCGGGGGCCACTGAAGCTCTCTTT
>TRBV6-5|-|TRBJ1-2|-
CASSVGQGRYGYTF
TGTGCCAGCAGCGTAGGCCAGGGGCGGTATGGCTACACCTTC
>TRBV4-1|-|TRBJ2-7|-
CDNSQEGRDYEQYF
TGCGACAACAGCCAAGAAGGTCGGGACTACGAGCAGTACTTC
>TRBV30|-|TRBJ2-1|-
CTADGSSYNEQFF
TGTACCGCGGATGGCAGCTCCTACAATGAGCAGTTCTTC
>TRBV6-1|-|TRBJ1-2|many
CASSEAWGFHYGYTF
TGTGCCAGCAGTGAAGCGTGGGGATTCCACTATGGCTACACCTTC
>TRBV12-3/TRBV12-4|-|TRBJ1-1|-
CASSLLQKDTEAFF
TGTGCCAGCAGTCTACTCCAGAAAGACACTGAAGCTTTCTTT
>TRBV10-1|-|TRBJ2-3|-
CASSESTGESIDTQYF
TGTGCCAGCAGTGAGTCGACGGGGGAGAGTATAGATACGCAGTATTTT
>TRBV11-3|TRBD1|TRBJ2-3|medium-sized
CASSFGTGFTDTQYF
TGTGCCAGCAGCTTCGGGACAGGGTTCACAGATACGCAGTATTTT
>TRBV4-1|TRBD2|TRBJ2-1|-
CASSQDTGGRGYVEQFF
TGCGCCAGCAGCCAAGATACTGGCGGGAGAGGGTATGTTGAGCAGTTCTTC
>TRBV11-1|-|TRBJ2-2|-
CASSLQAVELLF
TGTGCCAGCAGCTTACAGGCCGTGGAGCTGCTTTTT
>TRBV18|-|TRBJ2-7|-
CASRGIPDRKYEQYF
TGTGCCAGCCGGGGGATCCCGGACAGAAAATACGAGCAGTACTTC
>TRBV18|TRBD2|TRBJ2-1|-
CASSPPGLARPEEQFF
TGTGCCAGCTCACCACCGGGACTAGCTAGACCCGAAGAGCAGTTCTTC